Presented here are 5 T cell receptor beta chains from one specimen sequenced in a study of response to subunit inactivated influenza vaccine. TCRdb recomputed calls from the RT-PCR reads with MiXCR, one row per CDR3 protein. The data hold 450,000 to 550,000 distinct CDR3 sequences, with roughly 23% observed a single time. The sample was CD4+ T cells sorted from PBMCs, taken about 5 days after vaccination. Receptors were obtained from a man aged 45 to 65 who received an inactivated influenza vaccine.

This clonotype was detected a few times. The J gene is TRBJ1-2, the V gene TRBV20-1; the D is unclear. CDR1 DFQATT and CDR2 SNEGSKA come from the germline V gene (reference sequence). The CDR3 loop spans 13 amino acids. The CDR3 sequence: CRPFGRTNYGYTF. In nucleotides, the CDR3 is TGCAGACCCTTCGGGCGGACGAACTATGGCTACACCTTC.

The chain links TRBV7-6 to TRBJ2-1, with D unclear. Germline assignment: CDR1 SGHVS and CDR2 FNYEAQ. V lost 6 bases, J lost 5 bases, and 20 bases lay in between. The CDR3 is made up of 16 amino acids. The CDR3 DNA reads TGTGCCAGCAGTTCCCGCGGCGGATCTACCGACAATGAGCAGTTCTTC. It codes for CASSSRGGSTDNEQFF.

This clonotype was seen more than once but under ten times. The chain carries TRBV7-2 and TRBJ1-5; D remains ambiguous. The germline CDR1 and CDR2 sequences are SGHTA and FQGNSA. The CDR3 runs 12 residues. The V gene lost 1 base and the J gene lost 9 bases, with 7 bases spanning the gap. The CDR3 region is CASSLGASPQHF. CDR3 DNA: TGTGCCAGCAGCTTAGGGGCATCGCCCCAGCATTTT.

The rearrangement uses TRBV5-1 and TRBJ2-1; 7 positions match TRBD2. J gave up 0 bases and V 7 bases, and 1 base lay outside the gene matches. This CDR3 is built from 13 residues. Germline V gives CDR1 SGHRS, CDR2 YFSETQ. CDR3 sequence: CASRDYSYNEQFF. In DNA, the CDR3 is TGCGCCAGCCGGGACTACTCCTACAATGAGCAGTTCTTC. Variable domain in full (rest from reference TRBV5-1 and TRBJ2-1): KAGVTQTPRYLIKTRGQQVTLSCSPISGHRSVSWYQQTPGQGLQFLFEYFSETQRNKGNFPGRFSGRQFSNSRSEMNVSTLELGDSALYLCASRDYSYNEQFFGPGTRLTVL.

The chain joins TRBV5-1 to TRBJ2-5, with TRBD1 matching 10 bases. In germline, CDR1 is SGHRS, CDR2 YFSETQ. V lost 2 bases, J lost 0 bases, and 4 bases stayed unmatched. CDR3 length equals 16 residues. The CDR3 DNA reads TGCGCCAGCAGCTTTGAGGGACAGGGGAACCAAGAGACCCAGTACTTC. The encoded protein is CASSFEGQGNQETQYF.